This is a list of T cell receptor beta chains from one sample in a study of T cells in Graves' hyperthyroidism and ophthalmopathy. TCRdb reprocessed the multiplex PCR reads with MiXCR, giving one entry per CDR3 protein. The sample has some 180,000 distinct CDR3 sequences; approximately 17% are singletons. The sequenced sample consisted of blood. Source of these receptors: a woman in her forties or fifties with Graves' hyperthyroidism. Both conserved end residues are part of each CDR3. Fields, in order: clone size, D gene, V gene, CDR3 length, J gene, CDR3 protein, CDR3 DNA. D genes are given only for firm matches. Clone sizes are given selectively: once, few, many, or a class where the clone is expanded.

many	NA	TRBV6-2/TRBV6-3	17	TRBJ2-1	CASSYSISHPDYNEQFF	TGTGCCAGCAGTTACTCGATATCCCATCCCGATTACAATGAGCAGTTCTTC
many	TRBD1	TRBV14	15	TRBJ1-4	CASRGPGGRSEKLFF	TGTGCCAGCAGAGGGCCAGGGGGGCGAAGTGAAAAACTGTTTTTT
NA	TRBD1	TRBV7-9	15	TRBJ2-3	CASSSQTGGTDMQYF	TGTGCCAGCAGCTCACAGACAGGGGGGACAGATATGCAGTATTTT
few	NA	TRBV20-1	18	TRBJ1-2	CSSLDRGAEGPQTYGYTF	TGCAGTTCCTTAGACAGAGGGGCAGAAGGCCCCCAAACTTATGGCTACACCTTC
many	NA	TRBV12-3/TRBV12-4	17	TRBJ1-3	CASSREGVLSSGNTIYF	TGTGCCAGCAGTCGCGAAGGGGTCTTGAGCTCTGGAAACACCATATATTTT
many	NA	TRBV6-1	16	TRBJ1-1	CASSEALRPGFAEAFF	TGTGCCAGCAGTGAAGCGCTTCGGCCAGGGTTCGCTGAAGCTTTCTTT
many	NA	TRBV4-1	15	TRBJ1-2	CASSQEGEGGYGYTF	TGCGCCAGCAGCCAAGAAGGGGAAGGGGGCTATGGCTACACCTTC
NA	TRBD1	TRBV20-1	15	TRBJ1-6	CSARGLGQGNSPLHF	TGCAGTGCTAGAGGCCTGGGACAGGGGAATTCACCCCTCCACTTT
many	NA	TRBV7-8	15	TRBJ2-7	CASSLDPGTAYEQYF	TGTGCCAGCAGCTTAGATCCCGGAACCGCCTACGAGCAGTACTTC
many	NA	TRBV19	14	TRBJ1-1	CASSLVTGNTEAFF	TGTGCCAGTAGTCTTGTTACAGGGAACACTGAAGCTTTCTTT
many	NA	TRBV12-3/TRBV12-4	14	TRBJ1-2	CASRSLTAGYGYTF	TGTGCCAGCAGATCCTTGACAGCAGGCTATGGCTACACCTTC
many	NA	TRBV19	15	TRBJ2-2	CASSIERVGAGELFF	TGTGCCAGTAGTATCGAGCGAGTTGGGGCCGGGGAGCTGTTTTTT
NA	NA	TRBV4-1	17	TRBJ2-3	CASSHPLEGGSTDTQYF	TGCGCCAGCAGCCACCCCCTGGAGGGGGGGAGCACAGATACGCAGTATTTT
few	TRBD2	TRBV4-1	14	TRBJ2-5	CASSQGEGIETQYF	TGCGCCAGCAGCCAAGGGGAGGGAATTGAGACCCAGTACTTC
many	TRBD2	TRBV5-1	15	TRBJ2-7	CASSRTSGGTYEQYF	TGCGCCAGCAGCCGAACTAGCGGGGGGACCTACGAGCAGTACTTC
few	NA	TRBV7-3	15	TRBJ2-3	CASSLTGTPTDTQYF	TGTGCCAGCAGCTTAACCGGGACACCCACAGATACGCAGTATTTT